These 17 T cell receptor beta chains were sequenced from one sample in a study of human T cells and chemical hapten exposure. TCRdb re-called the RACE reads through MiXCR, storing one row per CDR3 protein. In the table there are 80,000 or so distinct CDR3 sequences, roughly a tenth of which are singletons. Indicated time point: patch test 1, 2 weeks after DPC sensitization. Treatment described: therapeutic diphenylcyclopropenone sensitization with weekly scalp DPC. Specimen: whole blood, collected in connection with sensitization to the hapten diphenylcyclopropenone (DPC). Source of these receptors: a woman between 45 and 60 years old with alopecia areata. Some clones in this sample may be carry-over from other donors' samples.

Ten or more counts support this clonotype. The DNA of the CDR3 is TGTGCCAGCAGTTCCCGACTCCTCCGCTCGACAACTGAAGCTTTCTTT. It encodes CASSSRLLRSTTEAFF. V gene TRBV12-3 or TRBV12-4 combines with J gene TRBJ1-1; D uncertain. The V gene lost 4 bases and the J gene lost 5 bases, with 20 bases spanning the gap. This CDR3 has 16 amino acids.

This CDR3 is CASSLQGFGYNEQFF. CDR3 sequence (DNA): TGTGCCAGTAGCTTACAGGGGTTTGGCTACAATGAGCAGTTCTTC. The chain recombines TRBV19 with TRBJ2-1, with 7 nucleotides matching TRBD1. V lost 6 bases to trimming and J lost 3 bases; unmatched junction nucleotides: 8. This CDR3 is built from 15 residues. The germline CDR1 and CDR2 sequences are LNHDA and SQIVND (reference sequence).

CDR3 in DNA: TGTGCCAGCAGTTTCCTGACAGGCAATCAGCCCCAGCATTTT. This gives the protein CASSFLTGNQPQHF. The chain is built from TRBV6-1 and TRBJ1-5; possibly TRBD1 for D (5 bases). The CDR3 totals 14 residues. Germline-derived CDR1 and CDR2 are MNHNS and SASEGT. Trimming removed 5 bases at V and 2 bases at J, with 10 bases between.

There are a few counts of this clonotype. The chain recombines TRBV6-1 with TRBJ1-1; D is unresolved. The V gene lost 5 bases and the J gene lost 3 bases, with 13 bases spanning the gap. The CDR3 totals 14 residues. Per germline, CDR1 MNHNS and CDR2 SASEGT. The CDR3 region is CASSQIDTYTEAFF. The CDR3 region has the DNA TGTGCCAGCAGTCAAATAGACACCTACACTGAAGCTTTCTTT.

This clonotype was seen repeatedly, ten times or more. V is TRBV6-1 and J is TRBJ2-3; 10 positions match TRBD2. Per germline, CDR1 MNHNS and CDR2 SASEGT. The CDR3 loop spans 13 amino acids. Trimming at V came to 8 bases and at J to 1 base, leaving 0 bases not matched to a gene. The CDR3 region is CASGLAGTDTQYF. CDR3 coding DNA: TGTGCCAGCGGACTAGCGGGCACAGATACGCAGTATTTT.

This clonotype was counted only a few times. This chain links TRBV5-1 with TRBJ2-7; unclear D gene. The CDR3 runs 13 residues. The V end lost 4 bases, the J end lost 2 bases, and 10 bases lay between the germline ends. Germline V gene lookup returns CDR1 SGHRS and CDR2 YFSETQ. CDR3 in DNA: TGCGCCAGCAGCCCTGGGCCACCCTACGAGCAGTACTTC. This translates into CASSPGPPYEQYF.

V gene TRBV11-3 combines with J gene TRBJ2-5; D not certain. The CDR3 loop spans 15 amino acids. The V gene's germline CDR1 is SGHNT and CDR2 YENEEA. The germline V and J ends were trimmed by 1 base and 2 bases, with 11 bases remaining between them. The CDR3: CASSLGEYLQETQYF. The DNA of the CDR3 is TGTGCCAGCAGCTTAGGGGAATATTTACAAGAGACCCAGTACTTC.

Only a few counts were recorded for this clonotype. V is TRBV24-1 and J is TRBJ2-2; the D is unclear. Germline-derived CDR1 and CDR2 are KGHDR and SFDVKD. The germline V and J ends were trimmed by 4 bases and 4 bases, with 0 bases remaining between them. This CDR3 region has 11 residues. The CDR3 DNA follows: TGTGCCACCAGTGACACCGGGGAGCTGTTTTTT. Its protein product is CATSDTGELFF.

This clonotype has a handful of counts. The chain combines TRBV15 with TRBJ2-3; D is perhaps TRBD2 (5 bases). The germline CDR1 and CDR2 sequences are LNHNV and YYDKDF (reference sequence). Deletions cut 2 bases from V and 7 bases from J, with 16 bases between. This CDR3 region has 15 residues. The CDR3 protein is CATSRLRSGENTQYF. The DNA for the CDR3 is TGTGCCACCAGCAGACTACGTAGTGGGGAGAATACGCAGTATTTT.

The rearrangement uses TRBV5-1 and TRBJ2-3; D not certain. Trimming removed 4 bases at V and 14 bases at J, with 23 bases between. There are 14 residues in the CDR3. From germline, CDR1 is SGHRS and CDR2 YFSETQ. For the CDR3, the DNA is TGCGCCAGCAGCCCCGCCGGGCGGACCACGGCCGCGTATTTT. Its translation is CASSPAGRTTAAYF.

A few counts support this clonotype. The chain couples TRBV28 to TRBJ1-4, with 7 bases fitting TRBD1. This CDR3 is built from 15 residues. V lost 5 bases to trimming and J lost 3 bases; unmatched junction nucleotides: 6. Germline-derived CDR1 and CDR2 are MDHEN and SYDVKM. The CDR3 loop reads CASSPLDRSNEKLFF. The DNA of the CDR3 is TGTGCCAGCAGTCCCCTGGACAGGTCTAATGAAAAACTGTTTTTT.

To note about this clonotype: This could be a read error, since a much larger clone is one nucleotide away. The V call is TRBV27, the J call TRBJ1-1, with D perhaps matching TRBD1 (6 bases). The CDR3 runs 15 residues. CDR1 MNHEY and CDR2 SMNVEV come from the germline V gene (reference sequence). CDR3 protein: CASLRGGEENTEASF. The CDR3 nucleotides are TGTGCCAGCCTCAGAGGGGGAGAAGAAAACACTGAAGCTTCCTTT.

The chain recombines TRBV9 with TRBJ2-2; unclear D gene. V was cut by 3 bases and J by 2 bases, with 11 bases left in between. Germline loops: CDR1 SGDLS, CDR2 YYNGEE. The CDR3 consists of 15 residues. The CDR3, as DNA: TGTGCCAGCAGCGGAGAGTTGCCTAACACCGGGGAGCTGTTTTTT. Protein sequence: CASSGELPNTGELFF.

The chain uses TRBV15 and TRBJ1-1, with a possible D match to TRBD1 (6 bases). Trimming left V 1 base short and J 1 base short, with 16 bases between. The CDR3 runs to 17 residues. Germline V gives CDR1 LNHNV, CDR2 YYDKDF (reference sequence). As DNA, the CDR3 is TGTGCCACCAGCAGAGGACTGGGGGCGAGTTGGAACACTGAAGCTTTCTTT. This gives the protein CATSRGLGASWNTEAFF.

V gene TRBV28 combines with J gene TRBJ1-2; D not resolved. V lost 11 bases, J lost 3 bases, and 13 bases lay in between. The CDR3 contains 12 residues. CDR1 MDHEN and CDR2 SYDVKM come from the germline V gene. The CDR3 DNA reads as TGTGCCGCACAGAGAGGTGACTATGGCTACACCTTC. It translates to CAAQRGDYGYTF.

This clonotype showed up many times. V gene TRBV7-8 combines with J gene TRBJ1-2, with 7 bases lining up with TRBD1. Germline CDR1 and CDR2: SGHVS and FQNEAQ. V shed 6 bases, J shed 6 bases, and the junction held 4 bases outside the gene matches. The CDR3 length is 12 residues. CDR3 coding DNA: TGTGCCAGCAGAGGGGACAGCGATGGCTACACCTTC. It is translated as CASRGDSDGYTF. Filled out from reference TRBV7-8 and TRBJ1-2, the complete variable domain reads GAGVSQSPRYKVAKRGQDVALRCDPISGHVSLFWYQQALGQGPEFLTYFQNEAQLDKSGLPSDRFFAERPEGSVSTLKIQRTQQEDSAVYLCASRGDSDGYTFGSGTRLTVV.

This chain links TRBV5-1 with TRBJ2-2; weak D call: TRBD1 (5 bases). CDR1 SGHRS and CDR2 YFSETQ come from the germline V gene. Trimming shortened V by 5 bases and J by 4 bases, and 15 bases separated the two germline ends. The CDR3 loop spans 15 amino acids. The CDR3, as DNA: TGCGCCAGCAGGTCCCAGGGAAGGACCACCGGGGAGCTGTTTTTT. It encodes CASRSQGRTTGELFF.